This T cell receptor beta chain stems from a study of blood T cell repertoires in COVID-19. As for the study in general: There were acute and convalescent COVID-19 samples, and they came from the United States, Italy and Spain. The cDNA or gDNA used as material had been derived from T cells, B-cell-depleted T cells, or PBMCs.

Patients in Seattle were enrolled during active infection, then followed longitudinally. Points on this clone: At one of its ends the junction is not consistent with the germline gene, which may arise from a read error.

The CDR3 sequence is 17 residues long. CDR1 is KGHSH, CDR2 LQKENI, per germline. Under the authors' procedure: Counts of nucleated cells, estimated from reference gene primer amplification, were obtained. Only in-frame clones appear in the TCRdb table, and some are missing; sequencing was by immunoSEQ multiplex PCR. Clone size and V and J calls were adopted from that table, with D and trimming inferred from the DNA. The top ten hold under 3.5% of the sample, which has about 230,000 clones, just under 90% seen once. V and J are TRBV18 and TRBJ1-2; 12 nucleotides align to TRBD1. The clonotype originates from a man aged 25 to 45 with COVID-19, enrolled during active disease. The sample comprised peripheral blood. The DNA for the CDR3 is TGTGCCAGCTCACCGCCCCGGGACAGGGGGCTCGTCTATGACTACACCTTC. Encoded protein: CASSPPRDRGLVYDYTF. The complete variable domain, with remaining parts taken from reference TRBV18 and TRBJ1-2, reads NAGVMQNPRHLVRRRGQEARLRCSPMKGHSHVYWYRQLPEEGLKFMVYLQKENIIDESGMPKERFSAEFPKEGPSILRIQQVVRGDSAAYFCASSPPRDRGLVYDYTFGSGTRLTVV.